The next 28 T cell receptor beta chains were all read from a single sample in a study of molecular identifiers for immune sequencing clone quantification. Each CDR3 protein is one row after TCRdb ran MiXCR on the PCR reads. Among approximately 680,000 distinct CDR3 sequences listed, about 25% were seen once. Material for sequencing was naive CD8+ T cells from blood, with Jurkat cell RNA spiked in. Subset here: FACS-sorted CD8+CD4-CCR7+CD45RA+ naive T cells. The receptors derive from a human donor in good health. Some libraries in this study had Jurkat cell RNA spiked in.

This clonotype was picked up many times. The CDR3 reads CASSSSGRAREQYF. For the CDR3, the DNA is TGTGCCAGCAGTTCCAGCGGGAGGGCTCGGGAGCAGTACTTC. The genes are TRBV28 and TRBJ2-7; 10 nucleotides align to TRBD2. CDR1 and CDR2 from the germline V gene are MDHEN and SYDVKM. Germline trimming cut 4 bases from V and 7 bases from J; bases unmatched to any gene: 7. This CDR3 is built from 14 residues. The full variable domain, rest sourced from reference TRBV28 and TRBJ2-7, is DVKVTQSSRYLVKRTGEKVFLECVQDMDHENMFWYRQDPGLGLRLIYFSYDVKMKEKGDIPEGYSVSREKKERFSLILESASTNQTSMYLCASSSSGRAREQYFGPGTRLTVT.

This clonotype was seen repeatedly, ten times or more. The CDR3 reads CASSGTGSGNTIYF. CDR3 sequence (DNA): TGTGCCAGCAGCGGGACAGGTTCTGGAAACACCATATATTTT. V usage is TRBV9 and J usage is TRBJ1-3; 7 bases agree with TRBD1. CDR1 is SGDLS and CDR2 is YYNGEE in the germline V gene. V lost 3 bases and J lost 1; bases outside the gene matches: 1. The length of the CDR3 is 14 residues. The complete variable domain, with remaining parts taken from reference TRBV9 and TRBJ1-3, reads DSGVTQTPKHLITATGQRVTLRCSPRSGDLSVYWYQQSLDQGLQFLIQYYNGEERAKGNILERFSAQQFPDLHSELNLSSLELGDSALYFCASSGTGSGNTIYFGEGSWLTVV.

The chain is built from TRBV3-1 and TRBJ2-5; D is tentatively TRBD1 or TRBD2 (5 bases each). Germline CDR1 reads LGHDT; CDR2 reads YNNKEL (reference sequence). This CDR3 is built from 18 residues. The V end was cut by 1 base, the J end by 3 bases, with 21 bases between. The CDR3 loop is CASSQVRGDLLRKETQYF. The CDR3 DNA is TGTGCCAGCAGCCAAGTTAGAGGGGATCTACTGAGAAAAGAGACCCAGTACTTC.

This chain connects TRBV4-3 to TRBJ2-1, with D possibly TRBD1 on 5 matching bases. With 0 bases removed from V and 0 bases from J, the gap between germline ends came to 9 bases. Looked up from germline, CDR1 is LGHNA and CDR2 is YSLEER. This CDR3 has 16 residues. This CDR3 is CASSQDGASSYNEQFF. The CDR3 DNA reads TGCGCCAGCAGCCAAGATGGGGCTAGCTCCTACAATGAGCAGTTCTTC.

Of note for this clonotype: One base away lies a much larger clone, so this may be a sequencing read error. As the CDR3 is not closed by the conserved phenylalanine or tryptophan, this likely results from a read error. The rearrangement uses TRBV6-1 and TRBJ2-7, with 8 bases lining up with TRBD1. Trimming took 3 bases from V and 5 from J; bases not matched to a gene: 3. Germline V CDR1 and CDR2: MNHNS, SASEGT. The CDR3 has 13 amino acids. CDR3 sequence: CASSDETGDEQYS. Written as DNA, the CDR3 is TGTGCCAGCAGTGATGAGACAGGGGACGAGCAGTACTCC.

The chain is built from TRBV3-2 and TRBJ1-1; the D call of TRBD1 is as the table states it, not checked on the DNA. TRBV3-2 is a pseudogene locus. The CDR3 is 17 residues long. The CDR3 loop is CASSQDSWQGPNTEAFF. The CDR3 coding sequence is TGTGCCAGCAGCCAAGACTCTTGGCAGGGGCCGAACACTGAAGCTTTCTTT.

This clonotype was seen once. An end of the junction differs from the germline gene, which may be a read error. V is TRBV12-3 or TRBV12-4 and J is TRBJ2-6; weak D call: TRBD1 (5 bases). CDR3 length equals 18 residues. The CDR3 nucleotides read TGTGCCAGCAGCTTGCCCTCCGGGTCGAGCTCTGGGGCCACCGTCCTGACTTTC. It yields the protein CASSLPSGSSSGATVLTF.

At least ten counts were recorded for this clonotype. The chain employs TRBV6-5 and TRBJ2-3; D remains unclear. The germline gives CDR1 MNHEY, CDR2 SVGAGI. Trimming removed 5 bases from V and 0 bases from J, with 12 bases in between. The CDR3 has 15 residues. The CDR3 spells CASSPSRISTDTQYF. In DNA form, the CDR3 reads TGTGCCAGCAGTCCCAGTAGGATTAGCACAGATACGCAGTATTTT.

The sample holds many counts of this clonotype. The chain links TRBV5-6 to TRBJ1-1; 7 bases align to TRBD1. With 6 bases clipped from V and 7 bases from J, the junction kept 6 bases outside the gene matches. CDR1 and CDR2 (germline): SGHDT, YYEEEE. The CDR3 sequence is 12 residues long. CDR3 sequence reads: CASNTQGNEAFF. For the CDR3, the DNA is TGTGCCAGCAACACACAGGGGAATGAAGCTTTCTTT.

This clonotype was counted between two and nine times. The rearrangement joins TRBV7-8 to TRBJ2-1; 10 nucleotides align to TRBD2. This CDR3 region has 14 residues. CDR1 is SGHVS, CDR2 FQNEAQ, per germline. The V and J ends lost 5 bases and 9 bases, in that order; junction bases with no gene match: 7. DNA for the CDR3: TGTGCCAGCAGCCAAAGCGGGGGGGCCTTTGAGCAGTTCTTC. Translation: CASSQSGGAFEQFF.

This clonotype has just a few counts. This may come from a read error, since a much larger clone is one base off. The CDR3 carries no conserved terminal phenylalanine or tryptophan, so it likely arises from a read error. The chain uses TRBV28 and TRBJ1-3; D gene ambiguous. Germline assignment: CDR1 MDHEN and CDR2 SYDVKM. The CDR3 has 11 amino acids. V lost 9 bases to trimming and J lost 1 base, with 4 bases between them. The CDR3 reads CASISGNTIYS. The CDR3 DNA is TGTGCCAGTATTTCTGGAAACACCATATATTCT.

This clonotype was seen ten or more times. The V and J genes are TRBV7-8 and TRBJ1-4; D is undetermined. V lost 4 bases and J 12 bases, leaving 15 bases between the germline ends. This CDR3 is 13 amino acids long. CDR1 and CDR2 (germline): SGHVS, FQNEAQ. The CDR3 loop is CASSYPPIGQLFF. For the CDR3, the DNA is TGTGCCAGCAGCTATCCGCCCATAGGGCAACTGTTTTTT.

As to this clonotype: A much larger clonotype is one base distant, so this may be a read error. The chain links TRBV5-6 to TRBJ2-7; D unclear. The CDR3 is 13 amino acids. Germline lookup yields CDR1 SGHDT and CDR2 YYEEEE. The CDR3 DNA is TGTGCCAGCAGCTTGGGAGTCCCCTACGAGCGGTACTTC. Encoded protein: CASSLGVPYERYF.

With regard to this clonotype: This may be a read error: a much more frequent sequence differs by one nucleotide. This chain links TRBV2 with TRBJ1-1; D is uncertain. The V gene's germline CDR1 is SNHLY and CDR2 FYNNEI. This CDR3 is 15 amino acids long. Here the CDR3 DNA reads TGTGCCAGCGGGGAAGCAGCAAACATGAACACTGAAGCTCTCTTT. This sequence encodes CASGEAANMNTEALF.

In this sample, this clonotype turned up many times. This chain joins TRBV7-9 and TRBJ1-5; a weak D match, TRBD1 (6 bases). This CDR3 has 17 amino acids. The V end was cut by 0 bases, the J end by 2 bases, with 14 bases between. Germline V gene data show CDR1 as SEHNR and CDR2 as FQNEAQ (reference sequence). CDR3 amino acids: CASSLARPGEGNQPQHF. The CDR3 nucleotides read TGTGCCAGCAGCTTAGCCCGCCCAGGGGAGGGCAATCAGCCCCAGCATTTT.

The sample holds one count of this clonotype. This likely comes from a read error, as the CDR3 has no conserved phenylalanine or tryptophan at its end. J is TRBJ2-3 and V is TRBV4-1; no clear D. Germline CDR1 MGHRA, CDR2 YSYEKL. There are 14 residues in the CDR3. The CDR3 sequence: CASSEDLGTDTQYV. DNA for the CDR3: TGCGCCAGCAGCGAAGATCTAGGTACAGATACGCAGTATGTT.

V usage is TRBV6-2 or TRBV6-3 and J usage is TRBJ2-3; no clear D gene. Trimming took off 7 bases at V and 1 base at J, with 12 bases between the two ends. This CDR3 has 14 residues. Germline V gene lookup returns CDR1 MNHEY and CDR2 SVGEGT. The DNA for the CDR3 is TGTGCCAGCACCCGGCGGAGCGGCACAGATACGCAGTATTTT. Protein: CASTRRSGTDTQYF.

The chain employs TRBV7-9 and TRBJ2-7; 9 positions match TRBD1. CDR1 and CDR2 (germline): SEHNR, FQNEAQ (reference sequence). This CDR3 region has 13 residues. V shed 8 bases and J 2 bases; nucleotides not matched to a gene: 4. In nucleotides, the CDR3 is TGTGCCAGCCAGGGACAGGGCGCCTACGAGCAGTACTTC. Its protein is CASQGQGAYEQYF.

V gene TRBV4-1 combines with J gene TRBJ1-4; unclear D gene. V lost 0 bases and J 5 bases, leaving 10 bases between the germline ends. Germline CDR1 is MGHRA and CDR2 is YSYEKL. The CDR3 is made up of 15 amino acids. CDR3 sequence (DNA): TGCGCCAGCAGCCAAGATGAGATGAGGAATGAAAAACTGTTTTTT. Amino acids: CASSQDEMRNEKLFF.

This rearrangement joins TRBV27 to TRBJ2-7, with 13 nucleotides matching TRBD2. The V gene's germline CDR1 is MNHEY and CDR2 SMNVEV (reference sequence). There are 16 residues in the CDR3. The V and J ends lost 0 bases and 3 bases, in that order; junction bases with no gene match: 2. The CDR3 protein is CASSLSGLAGFYEQYF. CDR3 DNA: TGTGCCAGCAGTTTATCGGGACTAGCGGGATTCTACGAGCAGTACTTC.

The table lists this clonotype with a count of one. This may arise from a read error, as a much more abundant clone is one base away. The chain employs TRBV12-5 and TRBJ2-7; D is unresolved. The CDR3 sequence is 13 residues long. CDR1 LGHNT and CDR2 FRNRAP come from the germline V gene. Deletions cut 4 bases from V and 0 bases from J, with 7 bases between. The CDR3 sequence is CASGCYSSYEQYF. The CDR3 nucleotides read TGTGCTAGTGGTTGTTACAGCTCCTACGAGCAGTACTTC.

This clonotype was observed many times. The genes are TRBV25-1 and TRBJ2-3, with D perhaps being TRBD1 or TRBD2 (6 bases each). The CDR3 runs to 16 residues. V was trimmed by 5 bases and J by 2 bases, leaving 17 bases between them. Germline V gene data show CDR1 as MGHDK and CDR2 as SYGVNS. CDR3 region: CASSPHGGRNTDTQYF. The CDR3 nucleotides read TGTGCCAGCAGTCCTCACGGGGGCCGCAACACAGATACGCAGTATTTT.

This clonotype was seen ten or more times. This chain links TRBV7-9 with TRBJ1-5; D gene ambiguous. The V and J ends lost 1 base and 4 bases respectively, with 5 bases between them. The CDR3 runs 13 residues. CDR1 and CDR2 from the germline V gene are SEHNR and FQNEAQ (reference sequence). The CDR3 reads CASSLVGNQPQHF. The CDR3 DNA sequence: TGTGCCAGCAGCTTAGTGGGGAATCAGCCCCAGCATTTT.

The sample holds many counts of this clonotype. V gene TRBV7-9 combines with J gene TRBJ2-5; D is possibly TRBD2 (6 bases). CDR3 length: 16 residues. Trimming pared 4 bases from V and 2 bases from J, leaving 17 bases between. In germline, CDR1 is SEHNR, CDR2 FQNEAQ (reference sequence). CDR3 nucleotides: TGTGCCAGCAGCTCCAACCGCGGGGAGTTACAAGAGACCCAGTACTTC. Protein sequence: CASSSNRGELQETQYF.

In its sample, this clonotype was seen many times. The V gene is TRBV12-3 or TRBV12-4, the J gene TRBJ2-5; 10 positions agree with TRBD2. V shed 5 bases and J 3 bases; nucleotides not matched to a gene: 15. The CDR3 consists of 18 residues. The CDR3: CASSHRGGAGGPKETQYF. CDR3 bases: TGTGCCAGCAGTCACCGGGGCGGAGCGGGGGGGCCAAAAGAGACCCAGTACTTC.

Notes on this clonotype: A much larger clone lies one base from this, so it may be a read error. V and J are TRBV7-9 and TRBJ2-3; no reliable D call. V was pared by 3 bases and J by 0 bases, with 25 bases between. The length of the CDR3 is 20 residues. CDR1 is SEHNR, CDR2 FQNEAQ, per germline (reference sequence). This CDR3 is CASSFSRDCSFRSSTDTQYF. As DNA, the CDR3 is TGTGCCAGCAGCTTCTCTCGCGACTGTTCGTTCAGGAGTAGCACAGATACGCAGTATTTT.

In this sample, this clonotype turned up a few times. The chain joins TRBV2 to TRBJ1-4; 8 bases match TRBD1. The V and J ends lost 6 bases and 6 bases, in that order; junction bases with no gene match: 9. Germline V gives CDR1 SNHLY, CDR2 FYNNEI. The CDR3 has 15 amino acids. The CDR3 spells CASRRKTGVDEKLFF. For the CDR3, the DNA is TGTGCCAGCAGGAGAAAGACAGGGGTTGATGAAAAACTGTTTTTT.

Worth noting for this clonotype: One junction end does not reproduce the germline sequence, and a read error may be involved. The chain links TRBV6-2 or TRBV6-3 to TRBJ1-1; weak D call: TRBD1 (6 bases). Germline CDR1 and CDR2: MNHEY and SVGEGT. The CDR3 covers 16 residues. CDR3 DNA sequence: TGTGCCAGCACTCTCACCGTGGGGGGCGCCTACACTGGAGCTTTCTTT. Translated, it gives CASTLTVGGAYTGAFF.